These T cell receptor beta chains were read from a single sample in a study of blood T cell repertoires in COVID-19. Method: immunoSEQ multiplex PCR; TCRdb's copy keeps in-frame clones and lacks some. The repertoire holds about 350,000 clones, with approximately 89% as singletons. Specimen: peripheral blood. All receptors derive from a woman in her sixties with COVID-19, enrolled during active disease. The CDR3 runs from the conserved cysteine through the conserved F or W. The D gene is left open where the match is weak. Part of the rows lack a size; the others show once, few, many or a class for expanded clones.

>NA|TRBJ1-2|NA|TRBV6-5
CASSRGGLGLGYTF
TGTGCCAGCAGTCGCGGGGGACTCGGTCTTGGCTACACCTTC
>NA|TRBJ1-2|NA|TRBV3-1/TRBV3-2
CASSQDLRLRGYTF
TGTGCCAGCAGCCAAGACCTCAGGCTCCGAGGCTACACCTTC
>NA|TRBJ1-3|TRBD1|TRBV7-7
CASSPPRGRGYGNTIYF
TGTGCTAGCAGTCCCCCTAGAGGCAGGGGGTATGGAAACACCATATATTTT
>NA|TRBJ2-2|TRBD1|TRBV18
CASSRLTGDGNTGELFF
TGTGCCAGCTCACGACTTACAGGGGATGGGAACACCGGGGAGCTGTTTTTT
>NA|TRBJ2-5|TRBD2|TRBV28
CASSLYLAGKETQYF
TGTGCCAGCAGTTTATACCTAGCGGGGAAAGAGACCCAGTACTTC
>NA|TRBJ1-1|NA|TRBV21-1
CATQTLNTEAFF
TGTGCCACCCAGACATTGAACACTGAAGCTTTCTTT
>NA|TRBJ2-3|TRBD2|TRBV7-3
CASSLASGGWGDTQYF
TGTGCCAGCAGCTTAGCTAGCGGGGGCTGGGGAGATACGCAGTATTTT
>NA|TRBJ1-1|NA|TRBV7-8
CASSLPPVNTEAFF
TGTGCCAGCAGCCTCCCCCCTGTTAACACTGAAGCTTTCTTT
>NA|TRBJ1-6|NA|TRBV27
CASSLDRGNSPLHF
TGTGCCAGCAGTCTCGACAGAGGAAATTCACCCCTCCACTTT
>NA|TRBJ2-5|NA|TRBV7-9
CASSSSGTGLTPETQYF
TGTGCCAGCAGCTCATCCGGGACTGGCCTTACACCGGAGACCCAGTACTTC
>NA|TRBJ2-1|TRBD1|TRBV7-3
CASSLGTDNEQFF
TGTGCCAGCAGCCTGGGGACAGACAATGAGCAGTTCTTC
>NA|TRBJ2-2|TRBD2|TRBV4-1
CASSQGGTSGGKNTGELFF
TGCGCCAGCAGCCAAGGTGGGACTAGCGGGGGGAAGAACACCGGGGAGCTGTTTTTT
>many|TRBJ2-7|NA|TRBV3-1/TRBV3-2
CASSQRGLHEQYF
TGTGCCAGCAGCCAACGGGGACTGCACGAGCAGTACTTC
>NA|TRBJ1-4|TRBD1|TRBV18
CASSQYRGLGEKLFF
TGTGCCAGCTCACAATACAGGGGACTGGGTGAAAAACTGTTTTTT
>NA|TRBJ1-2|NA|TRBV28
CASSAPTGSALGYTF
TGTGCCAGCAGTGCCCCCACGGGGAGCGCCTTGGGCTACACCTTC
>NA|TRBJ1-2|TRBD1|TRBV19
CASSHRGRNYGYTF
TGTGCCAGTAGTCACAGGGGGCGCAACTATGGCTACACCTTC
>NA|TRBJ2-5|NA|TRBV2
CASNLGVAQETQYF
TGTGCCAGCAATCTAGGGGTCGCCCAAGAGACCCAGTACTTC
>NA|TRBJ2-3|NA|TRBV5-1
CASSLETGGDTQYF
TGCGCCAGCAGCTTGGAGACAGGTGGGGATACGCAGTATTTT
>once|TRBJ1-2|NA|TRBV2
CASSYADRGYTF
TGTGCCAGCAGTTACGCAGACAGGGGCTACACCTTC
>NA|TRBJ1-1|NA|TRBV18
CASSGLNTEAFF
TGTGCCAGCTCCGGACTCAACACTGAAGCTTTCTTT
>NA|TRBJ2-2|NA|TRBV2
CASLTDKANTGELFF
TGTGCCAGCCTTACCGACAAAGCGAACACCGGGGAGCTGTTTTTT
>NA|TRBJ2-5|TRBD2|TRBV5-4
CASSPQGLAGTETQYF
TGTGCCAGCAGCCCCCAGGGACTAGCGGGGACAGAGACCCAGTACTTC
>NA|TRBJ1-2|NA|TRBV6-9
CASSSQGTIYGYTF
TGTGCCAGCAGTTCCCAGGGAACAATCTATGGCTACACCTTC
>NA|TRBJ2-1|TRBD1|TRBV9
CASSPDPGGIGNEQFF
TGTGCCAGCAGCCCCGATCCAGGGGGTATTGGCAATGAGCAGTTCTTC
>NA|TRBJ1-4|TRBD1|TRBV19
CASRIQGSPNEKLFF
TGTGCCAGTAGGATACAGGGGTCCCCGAATGAAAAACTGTTTTTT
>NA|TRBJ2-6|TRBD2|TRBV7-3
CASSRIAGVSGANVLTF
TGTGCCAGCAGCAGAATAGCGGGGGTATCTGGGGCCAACGTCCTGACTTTC
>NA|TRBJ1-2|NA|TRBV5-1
CASSSNSNYGYTF
TGCGCCAGCAGCTCCAACAGTAACTATGGCTACACCTTC
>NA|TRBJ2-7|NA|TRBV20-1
CSAKGVVEQYF
TGCAGTGCCAAGGGGGTGGTTGAGCAGTACTTC
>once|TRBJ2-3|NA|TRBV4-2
CASSNRVTDTQYF
TGTGCCAGCAGCAACCGGGTCACAGATACGCAGTATTTT
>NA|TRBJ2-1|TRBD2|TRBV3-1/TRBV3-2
CASSQALAGGPRYNEQFF
TGTGCCAGCAGCCAAGCACTAGCGGGGGGGCCCCGCTACAATGAGCAGTTCTTC
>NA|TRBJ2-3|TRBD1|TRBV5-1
CASSDATGTDTQYF
TGCGCCAGCAGCGATGCGACAGGGACAGATACGCAGTATTTT
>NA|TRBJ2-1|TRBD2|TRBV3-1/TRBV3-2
CASSQSGGGAWKFF
TGTGCCAGCAGCCAAAGCGGCGGGGGGGCCTGGAAGTTCTTC
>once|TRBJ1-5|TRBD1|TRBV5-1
CASSRTGASNQPQHF
TGCGCCAGCAGTCGGACAGGGGCCTCTAATCAGCCCCAGCATTTT
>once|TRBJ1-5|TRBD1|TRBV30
CAWRSTGTDSYQPQHF
TGTGCCTGGAGGTCGACCGGGACAGACTCTTATCAGCCCCAGCATTTT
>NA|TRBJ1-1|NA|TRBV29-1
CSVEDVTGQQNTEAFF
TGCAGCGTTGAAGATGTTACAGGGCAGCAGAACACTGAAGCTTTCTTT